This T cell receptor (beta chain) was sequenced during a study of shared clonotypes between healthy human individuals. The V segment lost 3 bases and the J segment 8 bases; nucleotides outside the gene matches: 11. Germline V gene data show CDR1 as LNHDA and CDR2 as SQIVND (reference sequence). The CDR3 is 16 amino acids. Measured with immunoSEQ multiplex PCR; TCRdb has only the in-frame clones, and not every one. This sample has approximately 650,000 clones; about 95% occur once, and the top ten carry roughly 0.1%. Naive-designated CD8 cells lacked CD45RO, were positively enriched for CCR7, and omitted terminally differentiated effector memory CD45RA+ cells.

The chain links TRBV19 to TRBJ2-1, with 9 bases aligning to TRBD2. The sequencing input was naive CD8+ T cells sorted from blood. This clonotype was sampled from a woman aged 25 to 39 in good health. The CDR3: CASSIWLAGSMDEQFF. Written as DNA, the CDR3 is TGTGCCAGTAGTATTTGGCTAGCGGGATCGATGGATGAGCAGTTCTTC.